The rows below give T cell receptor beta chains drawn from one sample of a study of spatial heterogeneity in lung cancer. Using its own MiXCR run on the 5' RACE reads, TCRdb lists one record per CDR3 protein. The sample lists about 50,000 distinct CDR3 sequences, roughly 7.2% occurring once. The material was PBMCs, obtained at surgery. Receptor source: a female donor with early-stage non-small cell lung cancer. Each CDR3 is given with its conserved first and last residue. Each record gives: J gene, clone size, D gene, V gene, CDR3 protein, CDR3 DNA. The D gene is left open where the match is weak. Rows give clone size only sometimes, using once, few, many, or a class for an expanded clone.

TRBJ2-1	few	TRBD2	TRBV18	CASSPLAGGRDNEQFF	TGTGCCAGCTCACCCCTAGCGGGGGGGCGGGACAATGAGCAGTTCTTC
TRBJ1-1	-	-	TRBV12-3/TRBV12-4	CASSTQLGGTEAFF	TGTGCCAGCAGTACCCAACTGGGGGGAACTGAAGCTTTCTTT
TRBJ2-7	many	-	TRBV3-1	CASSQAPTYEQYF	TGTGCCAGCAGCCAAGCCCCAACCTACGAGCAGTACTTC
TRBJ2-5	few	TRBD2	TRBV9	CASSLWASGGEETQYF	TGTGCCAGCAGCCTCTGGGCTAGCGGGGGGGAAGAGACCCAGTACTTC
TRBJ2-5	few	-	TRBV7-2	CASSLWAREETQYF	TGTGCCAGCAGCTTATGGGCGAGGGAAGAGACCCAGTACTTC
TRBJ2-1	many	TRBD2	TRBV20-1	CSARPREGGLLYNEQFF	TGCAGTGCTAGACCCCGGGAGGGGGGGCTTTTATACAATGAGCAGTTCTTC
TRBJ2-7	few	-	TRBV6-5	CASSPRDLVSYEQYF	TGTGCCAGCAGCCCCAGGGACCTAGTCTCCTACGAGCAGTACTTC
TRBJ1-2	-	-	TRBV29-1	CSVRFVDGQGDYTF	TGCAGCGTACGGTTTGTGGACGGGCAGGGAGACTACACCTTC
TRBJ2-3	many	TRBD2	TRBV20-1	CSAQVLAGGKVGTDTQYF	TGCAGTGCTCAAGTCCTAGCGGGGGGGAAGGTTGGAACAGATACGCAGTATTTT
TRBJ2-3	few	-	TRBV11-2	CASSPTSSTDTQYF	TGTGCCAGCAGCCCAACTAGCAGCACAGATACGCAGTATTTT
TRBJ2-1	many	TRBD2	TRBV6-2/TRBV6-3	CASKGTNNEQFF	TGTGCCAGCAAGGGGACTAACAATGAGCAGTTCTTC
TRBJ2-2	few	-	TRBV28	CASSLVGTGGAGELFF	TGTGCCAGCAGTTTAGTCGGCACAGGCGGGGCCGGGGAGCTGTTTTTT
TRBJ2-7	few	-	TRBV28	CASSFGGSYEQYF	TGTGCCAGCAGTTTTGGGGGGTCATACGAGCAGTACTTC
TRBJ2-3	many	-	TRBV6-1	CASSEADLALTDTQYF	TGTGCCAGCAGTGAAGCCGACTTGGCCCTCACAGATACGCAGTATTTT
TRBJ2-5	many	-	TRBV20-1	CSAREDGGARRETQYF	TGCAGTGCTAGAGAGGATGGTGGGGCCCGCCGGGAGACCCAGTACTTC
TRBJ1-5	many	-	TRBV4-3	CASSPSWQGGQPQHF	TGCGCCAGCAGTCCTAGCTGGCAGGGAGGTCAGCCCCAGCATTTT
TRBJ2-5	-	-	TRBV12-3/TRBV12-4	CASSTWFGAGETQYF	TGTGCCAGCAGTACATGGTTCGGGGCCGGGGAGACCCAGTACTTC
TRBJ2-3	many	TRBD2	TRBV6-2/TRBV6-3	CASSPGGQRGSDTQYF	TGTGCCAGCAGCCCTGGAGGCCAGCGGGGGTCAGATACGCAGTATTTT
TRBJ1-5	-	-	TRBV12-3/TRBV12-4	CASSSKTNQPQHF	TGTGCCAGCAGTAGCAAAACAAATCAGCCCCAGCATTTT
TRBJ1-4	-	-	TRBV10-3	CAIRGTDEKLFF	TGTGCCATCAGGGGGACGGATGAAAAACTGTTTTTT
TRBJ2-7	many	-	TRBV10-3	CATSPRTEGFSYEQYF	TGTGCCACGAGCCCCCGGACAGAAGGCTTCTCCTACGAGCAGTACTTC
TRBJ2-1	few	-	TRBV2	CASIASPGQPSSYNEQFF	TGTGCCAGCATAGCTTCCCCGGGACAACCGAGCTCCTACAATGAGCAGTTCTTC
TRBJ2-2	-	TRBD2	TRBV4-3	CASSQDWEGTGELFF	TGCGCCAGCAGCCAAGATTGGGAGGGCACCGGGGAGCTGTTTTTT
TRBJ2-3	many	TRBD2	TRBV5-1	CASSSGLAGTDTQYF	TGCGCCAGCAGCTCCGGACTAGCTGGCACAGATACGCAGTATTTT
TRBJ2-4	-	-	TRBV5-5	CASSGVGDTKNIQYF	TGTGCCAGCAGTGGGGTCGGGGATACCAAAAACATTCAGTACTTC
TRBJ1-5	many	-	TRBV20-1	CSAREGVQPQHF	TGCAGTGCTAGAGAAGGGGTTCAGCCCCAGCATTTT
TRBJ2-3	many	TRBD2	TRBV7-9	CASSLSRGGSTDTQYF	TGTGCCAGCAGCTTAAGTCGCGGGGGGAGCACAGATACGCAGTATTTT
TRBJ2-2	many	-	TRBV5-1	CASSTDDLGTGELFF	TGCGCCAGCAGCACAGACGACCTCGGGACCGGGGAGCTGTTTTTT
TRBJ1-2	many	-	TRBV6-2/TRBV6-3	CASSYSPIQADGYTF	TGTGCCAGCAGTTACTCCCCGATCCAAGCGGATGGCTACACCTTC
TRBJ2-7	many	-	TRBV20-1	CSARDGGGEASYEQYF	TGCAGTGCTAGAGATGGCGGGGGCGAAGCATCCTACGAGCAGTACTTC
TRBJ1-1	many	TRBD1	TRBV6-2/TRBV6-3	CASSDGTGAIEAFF	TGTGCCAGCAGTGACGGGACAGGGGCCATTGAAGCTTTCTTT
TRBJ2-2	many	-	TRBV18	CASSPNTGELFF	TGTGCCAGCTCACCTAACACCGGGGAGCTGTTTTTT
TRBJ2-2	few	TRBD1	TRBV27	CASSLGGQGYTGELFF	TGTGCCAGCAGCTTGGGGGGACAGGGGTACACCGGGGAGCTGTTTTTT
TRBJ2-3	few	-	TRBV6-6	CASSYAQDTDTQYF	TGTGCCAGCAGTTACGCACAGGATACAGATACGCAGTATTTT
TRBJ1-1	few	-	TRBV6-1	CASSRTGNTEAFF	TGTGCCAGCAGTCGGACGGGGAACACTGAAGCTTTCTTT
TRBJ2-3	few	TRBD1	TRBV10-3	CAISRDRGTDTQYF	TGTGCCATCAGCCGGGACAGGGGCACAGATACGCAGTATTTT
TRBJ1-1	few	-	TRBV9	CASSAGAGGLNTEAFF	TGTGCCAGCAGCGCGGGGGCCGGGGGATTGAACACTGAAGCTTTCTTT
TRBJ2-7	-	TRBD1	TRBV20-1	CSASRPRDREQYF	TGCAGTGCTAGCCGACCTCGGGACAGGGAGCAGTACTTC
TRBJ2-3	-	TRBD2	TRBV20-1	CSATYGGGTDTQYF	TGCAGTGCTACCTACGGGGGGGGCACAGATACGCAGTATTTT
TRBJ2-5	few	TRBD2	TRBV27	CASGGREETQYF	TGTGCCAGCGGGGGGAGGGAAGAGACCCAGTACTTC
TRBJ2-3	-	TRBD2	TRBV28	CASTQLAGVPPSGPDTQYF	TGTGCCAGCACTCAACTAGCGGGGGTCCCCCCATCCGGCCCAGATACGCAGTATTTT
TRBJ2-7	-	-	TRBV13	CASSLRSQGGHEQYF	TGTGCCAGCAGCTTGAGGTCACAGGGAGGACACGAGCAGTACTTC
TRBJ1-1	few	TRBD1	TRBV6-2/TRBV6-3	CASSSPRQGQNTEAFF	TGTGCCAGCAGTTCTCCACGACAGGGACAAAACACTGAAGCTTTCTTT
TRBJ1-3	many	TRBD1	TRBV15	CATSREAGGFVTGNTIYF	TGTGCCACCAGCAGAGAGGCAGGGGGCTTCGTTACTGGAAACACCATATATTTT
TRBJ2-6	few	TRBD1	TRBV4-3	CASSQQDRGPGANVLTF	TGCGCCAGCAGCCAACAGGACAGGGGGCCCGGGGCCAACGTCCTGACTTTC
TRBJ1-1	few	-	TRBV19	CASTPLAQDSKAFF	TGTGCCAGTACCCCCCTAGCACAGGACTCTAAAGCTTTCTTT
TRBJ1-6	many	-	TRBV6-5	CASTNLFQTGRPLNSPLHF	TGTGCCAGCACCAACCTTTTCCAGACCGGCCGTCCGTTAAATTCACCCCTCCACTTT
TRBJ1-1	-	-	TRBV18	CASLGMGGTDTEAFF	TGTGCCAGCCTCGGTATGGGGGGGACCGACACTGAAGCTTTCTTT
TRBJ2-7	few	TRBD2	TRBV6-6	CASRWTSGPPGDEQYF	TGTGCCAGCAGGTGGACTAGCGGACCTCCTGGGGACGAGCAGTACTTC
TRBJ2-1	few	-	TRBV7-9	CASSNDNYNEQFF	TGTGCCAGCAGTAACGACAACTACAATGAGCAGTTCTTC
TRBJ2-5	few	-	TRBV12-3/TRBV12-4	CASSRSLSETQYF	TGTGCCAGCAGCCGGTCACTAAGTGAGACCCAGTACTTC
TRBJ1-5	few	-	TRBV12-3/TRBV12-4	CASSPSRSDQPQHF	TGTGCCAGCAGCCCAAGCCGGTCAGATCAGCCCCAGCATTTT
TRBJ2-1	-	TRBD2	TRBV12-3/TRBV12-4	CASRGGGASEQFF	TGTGCCAGCAGGGGCGGGGGGGCGAGTGAGCAGTTCTTC
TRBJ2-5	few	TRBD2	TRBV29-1	CSVGSLSSGVFGETQYF	TGCAGCGTTGGAAGTTTGTCTAGCGGGGTCTTCGGGGAGACCCAGTACTTC
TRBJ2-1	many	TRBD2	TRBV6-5	CASNKRGGDEQFF	TGTGCCAGCAACAAGCGGGGGGGGGATGAGCAGTTCTTC
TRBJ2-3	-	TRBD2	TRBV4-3	CASSQDGVGGDTQYF	TGCGCCAGCAGCCAAGATGGGGTGGGGGGGGATACGCAGTATTTT
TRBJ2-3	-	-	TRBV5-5	CASSFRFSDTQYF	TGTGCCAGCAGCTTTCGTTTTTCAGATACGCAGTATTTT
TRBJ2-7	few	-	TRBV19	CASSIREAGGYEQYF	TGTGCCAGTAGTATACGGGAGGCAGGGGGATACGAGCAGTACTTC